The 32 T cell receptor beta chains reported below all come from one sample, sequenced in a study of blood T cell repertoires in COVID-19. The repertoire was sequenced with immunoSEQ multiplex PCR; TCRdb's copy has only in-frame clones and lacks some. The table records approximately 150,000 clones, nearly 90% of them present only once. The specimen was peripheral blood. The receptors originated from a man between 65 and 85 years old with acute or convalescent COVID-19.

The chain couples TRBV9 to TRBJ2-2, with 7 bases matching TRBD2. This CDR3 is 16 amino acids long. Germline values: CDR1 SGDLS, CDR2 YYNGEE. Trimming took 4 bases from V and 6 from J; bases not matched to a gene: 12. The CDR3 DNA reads TGTGCCAGCAGCCCGGGACTACCGGGAGCCCCCGGGGAGCTGTTTTTT. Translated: CASSPGLPGAPGELFF.

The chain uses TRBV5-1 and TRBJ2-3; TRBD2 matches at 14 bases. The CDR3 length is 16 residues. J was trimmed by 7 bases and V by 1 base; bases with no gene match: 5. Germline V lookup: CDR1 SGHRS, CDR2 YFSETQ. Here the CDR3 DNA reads TGCGCCAGCAGCTTGCAGGGGACTAGCGGGGGCTATACGCAGTATTTT. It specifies CASSLQGTSGGYTQYF.

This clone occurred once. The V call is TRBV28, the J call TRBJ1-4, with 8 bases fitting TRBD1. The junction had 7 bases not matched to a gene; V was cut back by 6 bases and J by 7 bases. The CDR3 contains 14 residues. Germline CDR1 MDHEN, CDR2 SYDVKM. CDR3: CASSLDRVGEKLFF. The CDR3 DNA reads TGTGCCAGCAGCTTGGACAGGGTGGGTGAAAAACTGTTTTTT.

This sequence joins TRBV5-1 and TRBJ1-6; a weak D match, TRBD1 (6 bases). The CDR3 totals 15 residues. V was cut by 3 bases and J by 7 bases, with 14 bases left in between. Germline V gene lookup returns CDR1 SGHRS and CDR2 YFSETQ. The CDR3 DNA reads TGCGCCAGCAGCTCGGGACAACGTAACAATTCACCCCTCCACTTT. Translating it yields CASSSGQRNNSPLHF.

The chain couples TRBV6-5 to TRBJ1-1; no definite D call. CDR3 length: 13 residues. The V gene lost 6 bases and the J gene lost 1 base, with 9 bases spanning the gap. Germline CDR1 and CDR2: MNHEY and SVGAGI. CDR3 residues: CASSLTSNTEAFF. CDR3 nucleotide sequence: TGTGCCAGCAGCCTCACATCGAACACTGAAGCTTTCTTT.

The CDR3 loop is CASSLGLAGGLSPETQYF. The CDR3 region has the DNA TGCGCCAGCAGCCTTGGACTAGCGGGGGGGCTTAGTCCGGAGACCCAGTACTTC. The rearrangement links TRBV5-1 to TRBJ2-5, with TRBD2 matching 15 bases. Looked up from germline, CDR1 is SGHRS and CDR2 is YFSETQ. The CDR3 loop spans 18 amino acids. With V trimmed by 4 bases and J by 5 bases, 12 bases remained unmatched.

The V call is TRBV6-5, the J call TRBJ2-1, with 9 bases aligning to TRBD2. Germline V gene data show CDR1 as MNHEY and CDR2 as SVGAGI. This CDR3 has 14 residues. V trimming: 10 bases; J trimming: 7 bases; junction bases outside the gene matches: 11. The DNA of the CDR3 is TGTGCCACCTCAGTGGCGGGGGGGCGAAATGAGCAGTTCTTC. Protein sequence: CATSVAGGRNEQFF.

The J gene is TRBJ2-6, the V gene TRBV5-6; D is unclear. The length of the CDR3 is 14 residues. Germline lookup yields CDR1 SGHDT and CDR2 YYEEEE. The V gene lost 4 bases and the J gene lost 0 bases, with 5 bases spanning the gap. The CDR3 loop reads CASSRFSGANVLTF. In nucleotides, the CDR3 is TGTGCCAGCAGCCGGTTCTCTGGGGCCAACGTCCTGACTTTC.

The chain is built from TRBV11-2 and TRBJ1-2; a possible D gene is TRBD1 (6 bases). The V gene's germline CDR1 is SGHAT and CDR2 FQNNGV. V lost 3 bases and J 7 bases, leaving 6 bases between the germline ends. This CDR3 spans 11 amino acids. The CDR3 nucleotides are TGTGCCAGCAGCTTCAGGGGTGGCTACACCTTC. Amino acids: CASSFRGGYTF.

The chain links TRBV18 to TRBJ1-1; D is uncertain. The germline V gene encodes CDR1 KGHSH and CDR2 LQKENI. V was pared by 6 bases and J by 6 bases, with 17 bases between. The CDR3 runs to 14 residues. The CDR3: CASSLSSEGSEAFF. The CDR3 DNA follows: TGTGCCAGCTCCCTTTCTTCGGAGGGCTCTGAAGCTTTCTTT.

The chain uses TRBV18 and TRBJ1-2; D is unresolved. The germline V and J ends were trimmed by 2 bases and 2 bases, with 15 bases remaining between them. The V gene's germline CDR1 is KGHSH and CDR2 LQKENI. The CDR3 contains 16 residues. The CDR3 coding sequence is TGTGCCAGCTCACCAACTTTTGAGGATCCCAACTATGGCTACACCTTC. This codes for CASSPTFEDPNYGYTF.

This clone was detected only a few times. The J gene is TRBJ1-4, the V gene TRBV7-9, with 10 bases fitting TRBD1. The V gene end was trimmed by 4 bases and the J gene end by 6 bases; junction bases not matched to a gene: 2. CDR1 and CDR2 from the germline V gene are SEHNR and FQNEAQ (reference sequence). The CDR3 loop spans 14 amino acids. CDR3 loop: CASSSGTGDEKLFF. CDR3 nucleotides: TGTGCCAGCAGCTCCGGGACAGGGGATGAAAAACTGTTTTTT.

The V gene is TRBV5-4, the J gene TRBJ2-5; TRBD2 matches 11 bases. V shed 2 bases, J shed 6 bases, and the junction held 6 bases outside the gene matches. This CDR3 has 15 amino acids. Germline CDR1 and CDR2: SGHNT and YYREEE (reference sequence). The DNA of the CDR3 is TGTGCCAGCAGCTTTTCTAGCGGGAGGTTTAAGACCCAGTACTTC. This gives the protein CASSFSSGRFKTQYF.

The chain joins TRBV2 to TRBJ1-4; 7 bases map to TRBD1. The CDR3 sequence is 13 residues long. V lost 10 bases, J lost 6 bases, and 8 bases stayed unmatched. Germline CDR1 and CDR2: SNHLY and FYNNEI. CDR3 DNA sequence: TGTGCCACCAGGGGGACAGTGGATGAAAAACTGTTTTTT. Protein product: CATRGTVDEKLFF.

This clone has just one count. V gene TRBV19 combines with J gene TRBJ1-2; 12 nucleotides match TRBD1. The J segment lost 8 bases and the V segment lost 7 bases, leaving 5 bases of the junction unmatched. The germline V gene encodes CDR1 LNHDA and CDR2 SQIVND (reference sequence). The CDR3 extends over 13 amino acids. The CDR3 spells CASMGQGAGGYTF. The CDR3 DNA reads TGTGCCAGTATGGGACAGGGGGCAGGAGGCTACACCTTC.

The CDR3 nucleotides read TGCAGTGCTAGTGTACAGGGTGGGGATGGCTACACCTTC. Its translation is CSASVQGGDGYTF. The chain is built from TRBV20-1 and TRBJ1-2; D possibly corresponds to TRBD1 (6 bases). Germline CDR1 is DFQATT and CDR2 is SNEGSKA (reference sequence). V was pared by 3 bases and J by 6 bases, with 14 bases between. CDR3 length equals 13 residues.

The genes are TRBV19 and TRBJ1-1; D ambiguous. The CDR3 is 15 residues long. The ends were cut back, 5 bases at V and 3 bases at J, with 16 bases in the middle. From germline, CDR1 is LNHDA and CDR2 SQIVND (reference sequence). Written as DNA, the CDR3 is TGTGCCAGTAGTGAAACCGGGTCTCAATACACTGAAGCTTTCTTT. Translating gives CASSETGSQYTEAFF.

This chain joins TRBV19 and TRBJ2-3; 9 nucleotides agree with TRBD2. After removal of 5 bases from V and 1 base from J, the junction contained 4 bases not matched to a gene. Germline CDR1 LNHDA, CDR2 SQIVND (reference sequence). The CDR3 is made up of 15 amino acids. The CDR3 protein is CASSSVAGGTDTQYF. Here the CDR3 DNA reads TGTGCCAGTAGTTCTGTAGCGGGGGGCACAGATACGCAGTATTTT.

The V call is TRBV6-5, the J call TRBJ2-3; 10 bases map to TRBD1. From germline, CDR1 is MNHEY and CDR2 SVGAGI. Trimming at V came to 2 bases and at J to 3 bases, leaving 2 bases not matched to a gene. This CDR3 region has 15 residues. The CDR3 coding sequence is TGTGCCAGCAGTTACAGGGGACAGGGGACAGATACGCAGTATTTT. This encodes CASSYRGQGTDTQYF.

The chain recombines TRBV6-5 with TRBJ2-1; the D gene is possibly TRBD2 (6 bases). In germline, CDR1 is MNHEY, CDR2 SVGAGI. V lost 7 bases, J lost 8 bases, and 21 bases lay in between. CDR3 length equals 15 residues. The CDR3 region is CASTSLGGVWDEQFF. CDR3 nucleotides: TGTGCCAGCACCTCTCTGGGGGGAGTCTGGGATGAGCAGTTCTTC.

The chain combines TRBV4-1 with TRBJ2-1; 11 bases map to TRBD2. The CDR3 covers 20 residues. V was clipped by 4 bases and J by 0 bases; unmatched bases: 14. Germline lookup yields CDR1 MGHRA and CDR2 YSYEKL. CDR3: CASSLSAPGLAASSYNEQFF. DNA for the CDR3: TGCGCCAGCAGCCTATCGGCCCCGGGACTAGCGGCTAGCTCCTACAATGAGCAGTTCTTC.

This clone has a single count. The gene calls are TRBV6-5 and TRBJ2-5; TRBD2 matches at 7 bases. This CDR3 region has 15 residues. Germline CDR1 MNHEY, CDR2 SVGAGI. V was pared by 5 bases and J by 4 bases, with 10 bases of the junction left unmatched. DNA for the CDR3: TGTGCCAGCAGTCGAGCGGGACGGCGGGGAGAGACCCAGTACTTC. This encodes CASSRAGRRGETQYF.

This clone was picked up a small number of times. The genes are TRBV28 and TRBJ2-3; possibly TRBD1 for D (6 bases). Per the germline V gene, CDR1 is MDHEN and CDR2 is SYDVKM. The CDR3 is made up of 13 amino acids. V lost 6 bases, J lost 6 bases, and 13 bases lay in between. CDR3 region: CASRVLGGDTQYF. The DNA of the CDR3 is TGTGCCAGCAGGGTCCTTGGGGGCGATACGCAGTATTTT.

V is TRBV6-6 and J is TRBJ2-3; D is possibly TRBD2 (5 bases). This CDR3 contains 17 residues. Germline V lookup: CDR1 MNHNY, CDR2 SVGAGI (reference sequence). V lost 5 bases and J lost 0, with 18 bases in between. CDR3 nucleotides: TGTGCCAGCAGTCCGGGGTGGACTGGACCTAGCACAGATACGCAGTATTTT. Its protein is CASSPGWTGPSTDTQYF.

The CDR3 spells CASGLAGSYNEQFF. The CDR3 DNA is TGTGCCAGCGGCCTAGCGGGGAGTTACAATGAGCAGTTCTTC. The chain joins TRBV19 to TRBJ2-1; 9 bases match TRBD2. The germline CDR1 and CDR2 sequences are LNHDA and SQIVND (reference sequence). Losses at the gene ends were 9 bases for V and 4 bases for J; bases not matched to a gene: 7. The CDR3 extends over 14 amino acids.

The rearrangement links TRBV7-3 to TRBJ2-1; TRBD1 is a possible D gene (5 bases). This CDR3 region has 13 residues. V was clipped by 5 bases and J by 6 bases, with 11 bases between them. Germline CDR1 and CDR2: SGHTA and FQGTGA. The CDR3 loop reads CASSPGLPNEQFF. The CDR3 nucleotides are TGTGCCAGCAGCCCAGGGCTCCCCAATGAGCAGTTCTTC.

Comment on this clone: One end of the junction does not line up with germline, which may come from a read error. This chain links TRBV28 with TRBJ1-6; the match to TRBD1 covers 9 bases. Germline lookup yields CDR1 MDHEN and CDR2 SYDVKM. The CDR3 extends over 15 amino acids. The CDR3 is CASDSGQGYSSPLHF. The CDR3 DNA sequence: TGTGCCAGCGACTCGGGACAGGGCTATAGTTCACCCCTCCACTTT.

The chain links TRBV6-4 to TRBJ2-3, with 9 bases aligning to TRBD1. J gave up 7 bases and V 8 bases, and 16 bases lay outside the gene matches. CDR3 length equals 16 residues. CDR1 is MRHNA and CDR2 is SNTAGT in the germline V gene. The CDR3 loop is CASYNHQDRGRNTQYF. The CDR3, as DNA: TGTGCCAGCTACAACCACCAGGACAGGGGAAGAAATACGCAGTATTTT.

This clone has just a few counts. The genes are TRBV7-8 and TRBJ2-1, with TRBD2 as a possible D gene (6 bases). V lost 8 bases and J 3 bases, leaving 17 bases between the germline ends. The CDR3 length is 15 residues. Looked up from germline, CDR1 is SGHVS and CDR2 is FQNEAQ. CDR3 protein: CASGYSGLGYNEQFF. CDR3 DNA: TGTGCCAGCGGATATAGCGGATTGGGCTACAATGAGCAGTTCTTC.

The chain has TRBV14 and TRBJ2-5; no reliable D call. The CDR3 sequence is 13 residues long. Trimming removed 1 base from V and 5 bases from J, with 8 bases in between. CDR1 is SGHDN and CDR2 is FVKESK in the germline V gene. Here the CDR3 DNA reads TGTGCCAGCAGCCAAGCAGGTCTGGAGACCCAGTACTTC. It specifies CASSQAGLETQYF.

CDR3 region: CASSLSKTSGGVKYRNNEQFF. The CDR3 coding sequence is TGTGCCAGCAGCTTATCAAAGACTAGCGGGGGAGTGAAATACCGCAACAATGAGCAGTTCTTC. The chain combines TRBV7-6 with TRBJ2-1; TRBD2 aligns across 12 bases. With 2 bases clipped from V and 5 bases from J, the junction kept 19 bases outside the gene matches. The CDR3 is made up of 21 amino acids. The germline V gene has CDR1 SGHVS and CDR2 FNYEAQ.

The CDR3 DNA follows: TGTGCCAGCAGCTATTCGACAGCCCAAGAGACCCAGTACTTC. It encodes CASSYSTAQETQYF. V is TRBV7-9 and J is TRBJ2-5; TRBD1 might be the D (5 bases). Germline CDR1 reads SEHNR; CDR2 reads FQNEAQ (reference sequence). The V end was cut by 4 bases, the J end by 1 base, with 10 bases between. The CDR3 length is 14 residues.